This TCR beta chain was observed in a study of T-cell reconstitution after alpha-beta-depleted transplantation in children. The trim removed 5 bases at V and 3 bases at J, leaving 9 bases unmatched. CDR1 is SEHNR, CDR2 FQNEAQ, per germline (reference sequence). This CDR3 has 16 amino acids. Researchers prepared the TCRbeta library using unique molecular identifiers, the study reports. TCRdb re-analysed the PCR reads in MiXCR, keeping a single row per CDR3 protein. The table lists around 200,000 distinct CDR3 sequences, roughly a tenth of them singletons. The genes are TRBV7-9 and TRBJ2-7, with 11 bases that match TRBD2. This clonotype originated in a human donor who donated a stem cell graft to a child with acute lymphoblastic leukemia. The sequencing here drew on PBMCs from the stem cell graft donor, taken from the stem cell graft. CDR3 in DNA: TGTGCCAGCAGCCCCACACTAGCGGGGGTCATCTACGAGCAGTACTTC. Amino acids: CASSPTLAGVIYEQYF.